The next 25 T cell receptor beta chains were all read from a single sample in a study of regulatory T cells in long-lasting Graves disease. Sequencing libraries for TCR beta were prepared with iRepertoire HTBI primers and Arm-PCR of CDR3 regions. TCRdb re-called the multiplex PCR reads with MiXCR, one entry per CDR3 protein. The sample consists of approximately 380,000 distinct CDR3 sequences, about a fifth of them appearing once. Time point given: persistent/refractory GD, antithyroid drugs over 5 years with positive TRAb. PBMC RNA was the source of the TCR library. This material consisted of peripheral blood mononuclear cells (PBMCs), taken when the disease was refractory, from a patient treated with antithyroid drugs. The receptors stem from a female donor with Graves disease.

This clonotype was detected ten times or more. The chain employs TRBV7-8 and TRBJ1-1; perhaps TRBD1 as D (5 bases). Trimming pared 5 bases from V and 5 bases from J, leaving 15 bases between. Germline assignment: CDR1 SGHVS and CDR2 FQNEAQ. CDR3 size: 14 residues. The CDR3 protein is CASSPGGSGTEAFF. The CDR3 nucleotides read TGTGCCAGCAGCCCCGGGGGTTCTGGGACTGAAGCTTTCTTT.

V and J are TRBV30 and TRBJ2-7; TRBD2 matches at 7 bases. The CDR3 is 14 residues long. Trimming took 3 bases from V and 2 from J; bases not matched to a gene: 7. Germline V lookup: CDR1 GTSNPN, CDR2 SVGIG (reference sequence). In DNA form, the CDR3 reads TGTGCCTGGAGCCTAAACGGACTAGCCTACGAGCAGTACTTC. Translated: CAWSLNGLAYEQYF.

The CDR3 here is CASSFWGGDHEQYF. CDR3 nucleotides: TGTGCCAGCAGCTTTTGGGGAGGGGACCACGAGCAGTACTTC. The chain has TRBV11-2 and TRBJ2-7, with 7 positions matching TRBD2. This CDR3 spans 14 amino acids. CDR1 and CDR2 from the germline V gene are SGHAT and FQNNGV. Trimming at V came to 3 bases and at J to 5 bases, leaving 7 bases not matched to a gene.

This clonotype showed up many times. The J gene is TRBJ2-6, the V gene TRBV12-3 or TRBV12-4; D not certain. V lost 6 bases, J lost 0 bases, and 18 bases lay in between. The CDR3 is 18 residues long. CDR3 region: CASSPSSIMSSGANVLTF. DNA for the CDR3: TGTGCCAGCAGCCCATCCTCAATCATGAGCTCTGGGGCCAACGTCCTGACTTTC.

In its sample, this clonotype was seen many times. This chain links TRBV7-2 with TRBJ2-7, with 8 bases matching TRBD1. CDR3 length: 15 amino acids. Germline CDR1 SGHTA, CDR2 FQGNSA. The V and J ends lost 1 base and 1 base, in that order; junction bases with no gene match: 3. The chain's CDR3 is CASSLGGQASYEQYF. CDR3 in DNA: TGTGCCAGCAGCTTAGGGGGACAGGCATCCTACGAGCAGTACTTC.

In DNA form, the CDR3 reads TGTGCCGGCACCCGAGGACAGGGATTCGACTATGGCTACACCTTC. This encodes CAGTRGQGFDYGYTF. The chain couples TRBV7-9 to TRBJ1-2; 8 bases are a match to TRBD1. CDR1 SEHNR and CDR2 FQNEAQ come from the germline V gene (reference sequence). CDR3 length equals 15 residues. V lost 11 bases and J lost 3; bases outside the gene matches: 14.

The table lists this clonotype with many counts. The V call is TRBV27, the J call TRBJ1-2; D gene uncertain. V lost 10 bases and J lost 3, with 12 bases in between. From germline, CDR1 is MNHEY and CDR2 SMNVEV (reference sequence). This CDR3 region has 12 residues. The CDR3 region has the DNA TGTGCCACCCTGGATCGATACTATGGCTACACCTTC. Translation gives CATLDRYYGYTF.

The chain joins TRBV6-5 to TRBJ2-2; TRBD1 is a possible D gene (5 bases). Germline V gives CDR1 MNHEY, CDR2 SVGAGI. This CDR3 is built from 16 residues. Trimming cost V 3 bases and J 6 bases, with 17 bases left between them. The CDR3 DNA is TGTGCCAGCAGTTATTGGCAGGGCGTGGCGGCCGGGGAGCTGTTTTTT. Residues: CASSYWQGVAAGELFF.

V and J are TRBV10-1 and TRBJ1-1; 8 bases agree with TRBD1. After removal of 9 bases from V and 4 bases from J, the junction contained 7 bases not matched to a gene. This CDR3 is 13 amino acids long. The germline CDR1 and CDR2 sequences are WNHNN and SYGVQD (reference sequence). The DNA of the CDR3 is TGCGCCAGTTCGACAGGGGAGAGCACTGAAGCTTTCTTT. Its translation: CASSTGESTEAFF.

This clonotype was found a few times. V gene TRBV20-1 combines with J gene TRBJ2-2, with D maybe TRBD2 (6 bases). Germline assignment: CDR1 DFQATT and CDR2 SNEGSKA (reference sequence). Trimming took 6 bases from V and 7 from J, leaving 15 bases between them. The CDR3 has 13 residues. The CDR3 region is CSANPGLGGELFF. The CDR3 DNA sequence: TGCAGTGCCAATCCGGGACTTGGCGGGGAGCTGTTTTTT.

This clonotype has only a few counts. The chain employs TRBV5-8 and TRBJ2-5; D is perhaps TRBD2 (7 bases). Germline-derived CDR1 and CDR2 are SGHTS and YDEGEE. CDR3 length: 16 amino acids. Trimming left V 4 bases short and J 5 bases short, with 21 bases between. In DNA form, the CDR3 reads TGTGCCAGCAGCCCCATGGGGGGGGCTAATACGGAGACCCAGTACTTC. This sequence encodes CASSPMGGANTETQYF.

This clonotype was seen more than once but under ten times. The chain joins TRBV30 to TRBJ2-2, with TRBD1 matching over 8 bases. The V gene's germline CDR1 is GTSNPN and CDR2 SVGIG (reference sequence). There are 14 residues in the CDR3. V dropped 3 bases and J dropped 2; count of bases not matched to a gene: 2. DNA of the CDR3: TGTGCCTGGAGGACAGGGGTTAACACCGGGGAGCTGTTTTTT. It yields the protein CAWRTGVNTGELFF. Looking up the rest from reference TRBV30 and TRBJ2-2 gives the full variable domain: SQTIHQWPATLVQPVGSPLSLECTVEGTSNPNLYWYRQAAGRGLQLLFYSVGIGQISSEVPQNLSASRPQDRQFILSSKKLLLSDSGFYLCAWRTGVNTGELFFGEGSRLTVL.

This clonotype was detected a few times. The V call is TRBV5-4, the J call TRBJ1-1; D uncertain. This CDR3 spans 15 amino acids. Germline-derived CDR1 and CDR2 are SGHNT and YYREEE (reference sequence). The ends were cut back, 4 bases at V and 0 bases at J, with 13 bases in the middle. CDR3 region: CASSPRGAMNTEAFF. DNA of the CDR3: TGTGCCAGCAGCCCCCGCGGAGCTATGAACACTGAAGCTTTCTTT.

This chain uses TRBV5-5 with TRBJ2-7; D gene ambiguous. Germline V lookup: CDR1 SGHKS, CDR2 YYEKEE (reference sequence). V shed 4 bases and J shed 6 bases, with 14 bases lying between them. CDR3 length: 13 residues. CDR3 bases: TGTGCCAGCAGCCCCCGGGCCGACCCCGAGCAGTACTTC. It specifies CASSPRADPEQYF.

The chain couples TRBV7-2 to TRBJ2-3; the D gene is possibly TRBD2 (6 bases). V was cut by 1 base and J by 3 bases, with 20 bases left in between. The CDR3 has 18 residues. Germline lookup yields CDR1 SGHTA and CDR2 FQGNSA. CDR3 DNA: TGTGCCAGCAGCTTAGTGGCGGACCTCACCGGAGGGACAGATACGCAGTATTTT. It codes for CASSLVADLTGGTDTQYF.

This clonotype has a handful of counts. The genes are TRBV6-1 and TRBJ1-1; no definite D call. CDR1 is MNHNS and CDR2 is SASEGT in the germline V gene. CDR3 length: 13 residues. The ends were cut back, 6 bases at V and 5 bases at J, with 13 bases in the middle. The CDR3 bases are TGTGCCAGCAGCGGACGGGAAGGGACTGAAGCTTTCTTT. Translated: CASSGREGTEAFF.

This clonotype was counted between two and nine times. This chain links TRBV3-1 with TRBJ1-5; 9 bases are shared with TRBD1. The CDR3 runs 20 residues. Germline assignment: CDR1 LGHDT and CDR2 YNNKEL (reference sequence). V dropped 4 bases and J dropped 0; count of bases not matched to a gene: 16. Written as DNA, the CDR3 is TGTGCCAGCAGCCCATACCTGCTGGGACAGGGAGCAGTTAGCAATCAGCCCCAGCATTTT. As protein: CASSPYLLGQGAVSNQPQHF.

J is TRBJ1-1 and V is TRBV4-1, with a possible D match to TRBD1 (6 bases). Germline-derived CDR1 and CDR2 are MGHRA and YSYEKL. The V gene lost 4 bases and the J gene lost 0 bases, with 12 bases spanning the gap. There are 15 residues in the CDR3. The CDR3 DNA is TGCGCCAGCAGCCCAAGTGAGGGGGTGAACACTGAAGCTTTCTTT. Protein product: CASSPSEGVNTEAFF.

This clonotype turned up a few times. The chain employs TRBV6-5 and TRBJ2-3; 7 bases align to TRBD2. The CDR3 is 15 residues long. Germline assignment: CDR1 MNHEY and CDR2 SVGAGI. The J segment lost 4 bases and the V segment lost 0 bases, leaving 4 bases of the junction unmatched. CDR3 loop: CASSYSALAADTQYF. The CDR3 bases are TGTGCCAGCAGTTACTCGGCGCTAGCGGCAGATACGCAGTATTTT.

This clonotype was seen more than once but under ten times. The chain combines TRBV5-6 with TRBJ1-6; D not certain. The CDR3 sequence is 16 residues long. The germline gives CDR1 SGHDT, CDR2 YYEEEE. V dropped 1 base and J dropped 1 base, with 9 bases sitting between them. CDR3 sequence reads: CASSLFGLSYNSPLHF. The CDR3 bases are TGTGCCAGCAGCTTGTTTGGGCTTTCCTATAATTCACCCCTCCACTTT.

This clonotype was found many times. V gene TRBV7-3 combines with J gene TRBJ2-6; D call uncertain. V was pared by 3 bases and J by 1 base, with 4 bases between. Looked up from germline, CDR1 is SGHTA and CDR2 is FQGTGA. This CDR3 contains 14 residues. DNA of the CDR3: TGTGCCAGCAGCTTGGATTCTGGGGCCAACGTCCTGACTTTC. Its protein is CASSLDSGANVLTF.

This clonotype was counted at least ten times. The CDR3 region has the DNA TGTGCCAGCAGCTTACTTTCACCGGGACAGGGGGCGTCGGGGTCCCACGAGCAGTACTTC. It is translated as CASSLLSPGQGASGSHEQYF. This chain uses TRBV7-8 with TRBJ2-7; 12 nucleotides match TRBD1. The CDR3 spans 20 residues. Germline V gene lookup returns CDR1 SGHVS and CDR2 FQNEAQ. The trim removed 2 bases at V and 5 bases at J, leaving 19 bases unmatched.

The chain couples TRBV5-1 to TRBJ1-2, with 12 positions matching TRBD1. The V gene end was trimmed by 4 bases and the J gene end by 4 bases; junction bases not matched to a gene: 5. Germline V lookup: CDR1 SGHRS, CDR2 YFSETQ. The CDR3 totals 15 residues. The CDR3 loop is CASSRDRGRGYGYTF. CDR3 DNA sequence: TGCGCCAGCAGCCGGGACAGGGGGCGCGGCTATGGCTACACCTTC.

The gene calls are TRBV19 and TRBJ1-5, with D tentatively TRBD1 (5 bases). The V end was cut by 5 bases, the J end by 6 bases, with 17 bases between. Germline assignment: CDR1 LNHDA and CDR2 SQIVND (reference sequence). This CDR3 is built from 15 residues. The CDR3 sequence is CASSPRAWGSQPQHF. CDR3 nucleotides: TGTGCCAGTAGTCCCAGGGCATGGGGCAGTCAGCCCCAGCATTTT.

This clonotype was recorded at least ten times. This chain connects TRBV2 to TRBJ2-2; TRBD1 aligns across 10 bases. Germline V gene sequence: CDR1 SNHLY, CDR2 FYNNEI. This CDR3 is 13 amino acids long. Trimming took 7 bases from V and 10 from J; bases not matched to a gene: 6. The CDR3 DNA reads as TGTGCCAGCAAGGGGACAGGGGTCGAGGAGCTGTTTTTT. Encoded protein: CASKGTGVEELFF.